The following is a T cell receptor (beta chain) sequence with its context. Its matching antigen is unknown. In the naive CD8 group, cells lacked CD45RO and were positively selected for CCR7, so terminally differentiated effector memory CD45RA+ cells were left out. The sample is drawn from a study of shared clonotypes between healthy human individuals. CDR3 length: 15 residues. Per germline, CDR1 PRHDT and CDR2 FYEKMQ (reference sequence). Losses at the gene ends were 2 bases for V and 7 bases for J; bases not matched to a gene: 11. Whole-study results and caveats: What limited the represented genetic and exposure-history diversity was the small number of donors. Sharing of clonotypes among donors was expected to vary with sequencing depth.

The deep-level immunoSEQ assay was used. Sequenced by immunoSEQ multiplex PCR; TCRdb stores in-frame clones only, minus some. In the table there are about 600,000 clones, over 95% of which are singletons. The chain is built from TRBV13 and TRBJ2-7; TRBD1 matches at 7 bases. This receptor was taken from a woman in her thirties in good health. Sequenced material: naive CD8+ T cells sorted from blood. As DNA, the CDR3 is TGTGCCAGCAGCTTACGGTCCACAGGGGACGGGGAGCAGTACTTC. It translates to CASSLRSTGDGEQYF.